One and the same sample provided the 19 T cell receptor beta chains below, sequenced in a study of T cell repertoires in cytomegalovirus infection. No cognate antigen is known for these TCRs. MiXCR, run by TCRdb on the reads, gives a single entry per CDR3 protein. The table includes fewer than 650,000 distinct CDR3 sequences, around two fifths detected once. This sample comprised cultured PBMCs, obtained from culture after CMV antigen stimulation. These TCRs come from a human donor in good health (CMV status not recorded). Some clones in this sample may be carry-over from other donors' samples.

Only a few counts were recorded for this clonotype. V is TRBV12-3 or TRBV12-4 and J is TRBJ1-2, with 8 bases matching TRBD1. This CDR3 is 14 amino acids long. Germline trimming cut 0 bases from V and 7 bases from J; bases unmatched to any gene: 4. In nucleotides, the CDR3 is TGTGCCAGCAGTTTAGCTCAGGGGGCGACTGGCTACACCTTC. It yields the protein CASSLAQGATGYTF.

The CDR3, as DNA: TGTGCCAGCAGGGCCGGGACAACCTACAATGAGCAGTTCTTC. Translating it yields CASRAGTTYNEQFF. The genes are TRBV6-5 and TRBJ2-1, with D tentatively TRBD1 (6 bases). The V and J ends lost 6 bases and 2 bases respectively, with 11 bases between them. CDR1 MNHEY and CDR2 SVGAGI come from the germline V gene. This CDR3 region has 14 residues.

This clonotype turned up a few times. The DNA for the CDR3 is TGTGCCAGCAGTTTATGGGCAGGGAACGGCTACACCTTC. Protein: CASSLWAGNGYTF. The gene calls are TRBV12-3 or TRBV12-4 and TRBJ1-2; TRBD1 is a possible D gene (5 bases). V lost 2 bases and J 8 bases, leaving 12 bases between the germline ends. CDR3 length: 13 amino acids.

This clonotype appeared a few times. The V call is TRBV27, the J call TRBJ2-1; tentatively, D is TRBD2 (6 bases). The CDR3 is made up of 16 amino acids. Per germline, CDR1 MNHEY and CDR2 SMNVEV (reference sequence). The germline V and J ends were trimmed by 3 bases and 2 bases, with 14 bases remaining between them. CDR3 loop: CASSFHRTMAYNEQFF. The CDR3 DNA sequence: TGTGCCAGCAGTTTCCACCGGACTATGGCCTACAATGAGCAGTTCTTC.

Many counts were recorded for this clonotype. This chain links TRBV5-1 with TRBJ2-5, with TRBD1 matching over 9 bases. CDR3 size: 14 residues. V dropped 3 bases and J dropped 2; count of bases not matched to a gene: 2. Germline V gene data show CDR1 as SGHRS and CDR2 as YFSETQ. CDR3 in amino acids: CASSSGQGQETQYF. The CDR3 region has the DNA TGCGCCAGCAGCTCGGGACAGGGACAAGAGACCCAGTACTTC.

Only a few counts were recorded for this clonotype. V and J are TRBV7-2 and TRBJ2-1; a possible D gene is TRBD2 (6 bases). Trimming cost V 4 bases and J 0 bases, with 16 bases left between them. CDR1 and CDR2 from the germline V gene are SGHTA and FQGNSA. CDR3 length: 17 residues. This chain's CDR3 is CASSSDPSGSSYNEQFF. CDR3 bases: TGTGCCAGCAGCTCAGACCCCTCCGGGAGCTCCTACAATGAGCAGTTCTTC.

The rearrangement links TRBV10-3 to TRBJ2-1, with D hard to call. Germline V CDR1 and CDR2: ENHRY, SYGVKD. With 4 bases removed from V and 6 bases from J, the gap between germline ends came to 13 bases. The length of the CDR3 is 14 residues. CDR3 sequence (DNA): TGTGCCATCAGTGTTTCTCCCCAGATCAATGAGCAGTTCTTC. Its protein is CAISVSPQINEQFF.

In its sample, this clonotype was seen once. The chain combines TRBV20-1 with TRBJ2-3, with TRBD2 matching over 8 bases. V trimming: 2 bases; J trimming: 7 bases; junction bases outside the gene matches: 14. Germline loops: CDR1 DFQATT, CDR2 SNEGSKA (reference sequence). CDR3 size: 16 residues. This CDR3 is CSARRIGAGVPYTQYF. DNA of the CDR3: TGCAGTGCTAGACGGATCGGAGCGGGGGTGCCATATACGCAGTATTTT.

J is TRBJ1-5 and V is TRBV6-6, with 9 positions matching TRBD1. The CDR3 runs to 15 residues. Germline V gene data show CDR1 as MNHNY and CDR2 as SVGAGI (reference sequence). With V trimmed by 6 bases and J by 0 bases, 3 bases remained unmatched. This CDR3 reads CASRDRGYSNQPQHF. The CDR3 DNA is TGTGCCAGCAGGGACAGGGGATATAGCAATCAGCCCCAGCATTTT.

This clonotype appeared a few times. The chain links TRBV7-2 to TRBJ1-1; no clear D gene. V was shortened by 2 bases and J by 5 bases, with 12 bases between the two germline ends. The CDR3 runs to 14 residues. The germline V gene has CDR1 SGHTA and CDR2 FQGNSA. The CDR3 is CASSLTKRGTEAFF. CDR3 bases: TGTGCCAGCAGCTTAACTAAAAGAGGGACTGAAGCTTTCTTT.

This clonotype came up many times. This CDR3 is CASSRTSGTYEQYF. In nucleotides, the CDR3 is TGTGCCAGCAGCCGGACTAGCGGGACTTACGAGCAGTACTTC. The genes are TRBV7-2 and TRBJ2-7; the match to TRBD2 covers 12 bases. This CDR3 spans 14 amino acids. Germline assignment: CDR1 SGHTA and CDR2 FQGNSA. Trimming at V came to 5 bases and at J to 4 bases, leaving 3 bases not matched to a gene.

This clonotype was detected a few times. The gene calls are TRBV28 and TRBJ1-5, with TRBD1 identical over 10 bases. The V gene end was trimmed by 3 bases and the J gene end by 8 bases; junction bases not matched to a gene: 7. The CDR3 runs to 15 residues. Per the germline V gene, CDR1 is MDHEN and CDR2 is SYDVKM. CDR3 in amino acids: CASSFRDRGPEPQHF. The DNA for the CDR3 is TGTGCCAGCAGTTTTCGCGACAGGGGGCCGGAGCCCCAGCATTTT.

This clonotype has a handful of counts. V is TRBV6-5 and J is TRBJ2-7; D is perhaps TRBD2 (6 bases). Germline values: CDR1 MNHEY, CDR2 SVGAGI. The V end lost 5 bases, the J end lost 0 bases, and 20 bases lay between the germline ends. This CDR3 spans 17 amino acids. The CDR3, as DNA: TGTGCCAGCAGTCCTACCCTCCTGGGGGGACCCTCCTACGAGCAGTACTTC. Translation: CASSPTLLGGPSYEQYF.

CDR3 DNA: TGTGCCAGCAGTTACTCAGCCGGGACTCCTGAGCAGTTCTTC. Amino acids: CASSYSAGTPEQFF. The chain recombines TRBV6-5 with TRBJ2-1, with a tentative D call TRBD2 (6 bases). CDR3 length equals 14 residues. Trimming shortened V by 0 bases and J by 9 bases, and 12 bases separated the two germline ends. Germline CDR1 MNHEY, CDR2 SVGAGI.

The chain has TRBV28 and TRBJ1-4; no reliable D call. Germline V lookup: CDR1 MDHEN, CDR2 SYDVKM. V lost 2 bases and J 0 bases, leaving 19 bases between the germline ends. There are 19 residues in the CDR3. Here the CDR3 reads CASSLPRTAPSATNEKLFF. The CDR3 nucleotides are TGTGCCAGCAGTTTACCCCGAACCGCCCCCAGCGCAACTAATGAAAAACTGTTTTTT.

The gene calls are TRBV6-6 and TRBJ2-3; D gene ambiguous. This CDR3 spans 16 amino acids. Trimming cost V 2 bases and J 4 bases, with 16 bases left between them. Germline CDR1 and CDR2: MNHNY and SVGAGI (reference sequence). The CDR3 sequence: CASSYGPPLRSDTQYF. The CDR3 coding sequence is TGTGCCAGCAGTTACGGACCCCCCTTGCGGTCAGATACGCAGTATTTT.

Written as DNA, the CDR3 is TGCGCCAGCACTACCAGGACAGGGGGGCCGAGTGAAGCTTTCTTT. As protein: CASTTRTGGPSEAFF. The J gene is TRBJ1-1, the V gene TRBV5-1; 10 nucleotides align to TRBD1. This CDR3 spans 15 amino acids. CDR1 and CDR2 (germline): SGHRS, YFSETQ. Trimming took 6 bases from V and 7 from J; bases not matched to a gene: 12. The whole variable domain, filled in from reference TRBV5-1 and TRBJ1-1, reads KAGVTQTPRYLIKTRGQQVTLSCSPISGHRSVSWYQQTPGQGLQFLFEYFSETQRNKGNFPGRFSGRQFSNSRSEMNVSTLELGDSALYLCASTTRTGGPSEAFFGQGTRLTVV.

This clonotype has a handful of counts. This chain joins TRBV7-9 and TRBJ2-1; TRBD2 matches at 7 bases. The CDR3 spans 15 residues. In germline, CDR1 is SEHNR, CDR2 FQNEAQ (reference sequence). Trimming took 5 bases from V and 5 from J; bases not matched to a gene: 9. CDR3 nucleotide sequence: TGTGCCAGCAGCCAAACTAGCGTCAACCACAATGAGCAGTTCTTC. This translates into CASSQTSVNHNEQFF.

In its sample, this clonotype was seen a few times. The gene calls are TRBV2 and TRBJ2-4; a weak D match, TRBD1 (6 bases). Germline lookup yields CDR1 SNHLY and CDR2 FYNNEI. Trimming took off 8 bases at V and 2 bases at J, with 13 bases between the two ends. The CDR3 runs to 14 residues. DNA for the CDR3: TGTGCCAGCCTTTGGACAGCGACCAAAAACATTCAGTACTTC. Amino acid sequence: CASLWTATKNIQYF.